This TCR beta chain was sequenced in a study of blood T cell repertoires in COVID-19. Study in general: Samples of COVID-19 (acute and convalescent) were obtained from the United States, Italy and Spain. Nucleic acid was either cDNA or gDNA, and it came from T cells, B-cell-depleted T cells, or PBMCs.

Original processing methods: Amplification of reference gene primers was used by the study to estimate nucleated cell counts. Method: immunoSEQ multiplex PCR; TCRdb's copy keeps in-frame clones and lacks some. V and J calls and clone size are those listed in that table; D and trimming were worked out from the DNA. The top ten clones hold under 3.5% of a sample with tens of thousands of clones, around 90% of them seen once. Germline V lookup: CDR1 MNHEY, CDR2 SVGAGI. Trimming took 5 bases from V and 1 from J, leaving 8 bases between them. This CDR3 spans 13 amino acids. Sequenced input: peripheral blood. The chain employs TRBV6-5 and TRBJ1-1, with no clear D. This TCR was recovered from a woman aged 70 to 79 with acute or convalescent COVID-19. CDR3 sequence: CASSPPWNTEAFF. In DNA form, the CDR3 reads TGTGCCAGCAGTCCCCCGTGGAACACTGAAGCTTTCTTT.